This T cell receptor (beta chain) was captured by sequencing in a study of cytomegalovirus exposure and HLA in healthy donors (dated by TCRdb to 2016 to 2017). Looking at the study overall: According to an earlier analysis of a few hundred of the donors, about 179 million T cells yielded 90 million to 140 million unique TCR beta sequences and about 300 Gb of sequence data. Roughly 320 gigabases of sequencing data and around 80 million unique TCR sequences made up an early release that covered several hundred HLA-typed donors. Of the approximately 370 genotyped donors, over 80% were placed in the genetic ancestry cluster associated with self-reported Caucasian donors. The study aimed to test whether signatures of past pathogen exposure could be identified by cataloging public T cell receptors. The study profiled the T cell repertoires of 550 to 700 subjects by immunosequencing and related them to cytomegalovirus serostatus. Besides the first cohort of under 700 subjects, a separate validation cohort made up of 120 or so different subjects was used. To predict cytomegalovirus infection status, the study combined high-throughput TCR immunosequencing, statistical association of individual TCRs with disease status, and machine learning. In a later analysis, previously published TCR beta repertoires from roughly 710 donors were re-analyzed and high-resolution HLA genotyping was added so that TCR occurrence patterns could be studied. The later analysis used no new phenotypic data to find candidate immune exposures, relying instead on TCR beta sequences and their occurrence across donors. An earlier analysis of nearly 600 of the donors applied high-throughput TCR beta sequencing to assess whether each TCR beta V gene segment acted as functional or pseudogenic. Alongside the repertoire data, information on donor age, sex, ethnicity and CMV serostatus was compiled. In a later genetic analysis, genome-wide SNP genotypes for about 55% of the 666 donors were used, and that subset was treated as a discovery cohort. All discovery cohort repertoires had been generated on a single sequencing platform. HLA typing covered class I and class II loci at four-digit resolution. Typing coverage varied by locus: 629-630 donors for A, B, C, DRB1 and DQB1; 522 for DQA1; nearly 610 for DPA1; 400 to 480 for DPB1. Four or five DR-DQ haplotypes were handled as single units for association and clustering, since linkage in the cohort was strong. On average, roughly 200,000 unique TCR beta nucleotide sequences were sequenced per donor among about 400 genotyped donors of the cohort, with around 19% of those sequences being non-productive. General findings and caveats noted by the study authors: A further reported finding was that TCR beta sequences accurately predicted the HLA-A and HLA-B alleles for most subjects in the first cohort. In a later analysis, most CMV-associated TCR beta chains were found to appear HLA-restricted, with HLA associations seemingly driven largely by CMV exposure. Most TCR sequences were seen in very few donors, while some public TCRs were found in many individuals. The only immune exposure information available for the cohort was CMV serostatus. Linkage disequilibrium might explain the correlated functional status among segregating V segments, but an unknown experimental factor could not be excluded. In vitro tests confirmed that a few of the cytomegalovirus-associated TCR beta chains recognize cytomegalovirus antigens. The presence/absence analyses assumed that sequencing depth was roughly uniform across donors, and that assumption may not be true. Strong co-occurrence of HLA alleles, especially DR and DQ, made assigning TCR associations to individual alleles difficult. An association between a missense DCLRE1C variant and V-gene and J-gene trimming of TCR beta chains was found in a later genetic analysis and replicated in an independent cohort. This cohort had only TCR beta chains sequenced, and the lack of alpha or paired-chain data limited which features could be detected. Because HLA typing was unavailable for some donors at each locus, only the typed subset was used in association tests. In both the original and validation cohorts, the classifier was reported to diagnose cytomegalovirus status with high specificity and sensitivity. In a later analysis, TCR association rates were found to vary across HLA loci, with the most associated TCRs seen for DRB1 alleles and the fewest for HLA-C alleles. According to the authors, the approach could potentially be generalized to other disease states and immunological phenotypes. A cluster of highly shared sequence variants was judged likely to be a technical artifact of the sequencing pipeline. A later genetic analysis reported fewer N-insertions in productive TCRs among donors in an Asian-associated ancestry cluster than the 666-donor mean. The study listed 164 TCR beta chains as associated with cytomegalovirus. In an earlier analysis of fewer than 750 of the donors, most TCR beta V segments were observed in productive rearrangements about 90% or about 30% of the time, broadly matching IMGT annotations. In a later analysis, HLA-associated TCR beta chains were found to be more clonally expanded and to have lower generation probabilities than equally common non-associated chains. Roughly 17 rarely observed V segments, including chromosome 9 orphons, were excluded from the earlier analysis of several hundred of the donors because counts were too low. According to a later analysis, parvovirus B19, influenza, CMV and Epstein-Barr virus appeared linked to several top co-occurrence clusters. Specific HLA alleles were associated with 15,000 to 20,000 TCR beta sequences at a false discovery rate of 0.05 in a later analysis.

Comment on this clone: Its binding antigen is unknown. The record has no base qualities; no much larger clone is one base away.

In total, fewer than 750 healthy bone marrow donors made up the cohort. Cohort members were all nominally healthy when sampled, although unrecorded immune exposures were likely present. The donor tested CMV seropositive, placing the donor among the 289 seropositive members of the cohort. Every donor gave a peripheral blood sample, and the peripheral blood mononuclear cells from that sample were used for TCR beta sequencing. Genomic DNA extraction from the blood cell samples was performed with the Qiagen DNeasy Blood Extraction Kit. Preparation of the library involved the immunoSEQ multiplex PCR assay. For the multiplex PCR, a mixture combining 60 forward primers for TCR Vbeta segments and 13 reverse primers for TCR Jbeta segments was used. A multiplex PCR assay on genomic DNA amplified the CDR3 region of rearranged TCR beta genes. The Illumina HiSeq System was used to sequence the amplified TCR beta libraries as 87-base-pair reads. Per the authors' processing: A later analysis counted about 76 million unique TCR beta chains across the 690 or so repertoires, and 10 million to 12 million of these chains were shared by at least two donors. Raw reads were error-corrected and collapsed into unique sequences with a nearest-neighbor algorithm that merged closely related sequences to remove PCR and sequencing errors. To assign V, D and J gene segments, CDR3 sequences were aligned to IMGT reference sequences. For a sequence to be retained, a match of at least six nucleotides was required to both a V gene segment and a J gene segment. Rearrangements were classified as productive when the CDR3 lacked stop codons and remained in frame with V and J, and all other rearrangements were classified as non-productive. CDR3 was defined by IMGT convention, running from the second conserved V-encoded cysteine to the conserved J-encoded phenylalanine. The earlier analysis of a few hundred of the donors excluded any sequence lacking an unambiguous match to a single V gene segment. In an earlier analysis of 450 to 700 of the donors, V segments were called functional above 56.7% productive rearrangements and were called segregating when the between-donor standard deviation exceeded 5%. To diagnose cytomegalovirus status from the catalog of TCR beta chain sequences, a statistical classification framework was built. In a later analysis, V and J genes were assigned by comparing TCR nucleotide sequences against IMGT/GENE-DB human TR gene sequences. The TCRdist pipeline was used in a later analysis to assign CDR3 sequences and most-parsimonious VDJ recombination scenarios. In a later analysis, every TCR beta chain was defined by the combination of its CDR3 amino acid sequence and its V-gene family, and reads without a unique V-gene family were dropped. A later analysis removed 550 to 650 highly shared, low-generation-probability nucleotide sequences to deal with suspected cross-contamination and a sequencing artifact. For each public chain, a later analysis derived a clonal expansion index from normalized ranks of inferred template counts within each repertoire. Generation probabilities in a later analysis came from a VDJ recombination model fitted to out-of-frame rearrangements, and those results were checked against IGoR. Hypergeometric tests were used in a later analysis to score TCR-TCR, TCR-HLA and TCR-CMV co-occurrence, with a repertoire-size bias correction applied to the TCR pairs. False discovery rates were estimated in a later analysis by permuting HLA or CMV assignments 20 times. A later analysis grouped co-occurring TCRs with DBSCAN, adding TCRdist sequence similarity when clustering within HLA-allele-positive subsets. Repertoires with fewer than 30,000 or more than 120,000 public chains, plus five repertoires with anomalous nucleotide sharing, were excluded from co-occurrence clustering. The table comes from immuneACCESS by way of TCRdb, which keeps in-frame sequences with V and J called. Part of the clones is missing from these tables; in studies checked, under half for an unresolved V gene and the rest for unknown reasons. The D gene and trimming were derived from the DNA, and the V and J assignments and clone size from that table. For this sample the table gives around 120,000 clones, of which 75% to 85% were detected only once. The ten most abundant clones make up approximately 8.8% of the sample.

The receptor was isolated from a female donor in good health and CMV-seropositive. Sequencing was done on a sample of PBMCs.

The DNA sequence reads TGTGCCTGGAGTTTGACAGGGTTTCTGGCCCAGCATTTT. Its coded protein is CAWSLTGFLAQHF. The receptor chain draws on TRBV30 and TRBJ1-5; 7 junctional bases match TRBD1. According to the germline V gene (reference sequence), CDR1 reads GTSNPN and CDR2 reads SVGIG. The junction shows trimming of 2 bases on V and 11 bases on J, and the gene matches do not reach 9 bases of it. Inclusive of the bounding cysteine and phenylalanine, the CDR3 is 13 residues long. The entry retains the CDR3 DNA only, 39 bases that are in frame from base 1.